The 32 T cell receptor beta chains presented below share a single source sample, sequenced in a study of radiation and T cells in renal cell carcinoma. The protocol was immunoSEQ multiplex PCR, while the TCRdb copy is restricted to in-frame clones and leaves out a portion. The data contain 150,000 to 180,000 clones, about 87% of them singletons. Indicated time point: blood 2 weeks post-SBRT. Treatment indicated: 15 Gy SBRT to primary tumor, nephrectomy 4 weeks later. The sample was blood, taken from a patient whose treatment included radiotherapy and nephrectomy. Every receptor here comes from a woman aged 45 to 65 with renal cell carcinoma.

V is TRBV29-1 and J is TRBJ1-3, with 8 bases fitting TRBD1. V shed 4 bases and J 7 bases; nucleotides not matched to a gene: 9. Germline V gene lookup returns CDR1 SQVTM and CDR2 ANQGSEA. This CDR3 spans 14 amino acids. The CDR3 here is CSVGATGGRNTIYF. In nucleotides, the CDR3 is TGCAGCGTTGGGGCAACAGGGGGGAGGAACACCATATATTTT.

The rearrangement uses TRBV9 and TRBJ2-3; D is undetermined. From germline, CDR1 is SGDLS and CDR2 YYNGEE. This CDR3 comprises 12 residues. The V end was cut by 3 bases, the J end by 2 bases, with 4 bases between. CDR3 coding DNA: TGTGCCAGCAGCGCCGACACAGATACGCAGTATTTT. It is translated as CASSADTDTQYF.

This clone has just a few counts. The V and J genes are TRBV25-1 and TRBJ1-2; TRBD1 is a possible D gene (6 bases). This CDR3 region has 12 residues. Per germline, CDR1 MGHDK and CDR2 SYGVNS. Trimming took off 2 bases at V and 8 bases at J, with 9 bases between the two ends. This CDR3 is CASSENRDGYTF. DNA of the CDR3: TGTGCCAGCAGTGAAAACAGGGACGGCTACACCTTC.

The V call is TRBV19, the J call TRBJ1-5; D unclear. The CDR3 has 13 residues. Germline CDR1 reads LNHDA; CDR2 reads SQIVND (reference sequence). V was shortened by 6 bases and J by 1 base, with 7 bases between the two germline ends. CDR3 region: CASRSISNQPQHF. CDR3 coding DNA: TGTGCCAGTAGGTCCATCAGCAATCAGCCCCAGCATTTT.

V is TRBV10-3 and J is TRBJ1-2; D call uncertain. The CDR3 loop spans 11 amino acids. Germline-derived CDR1 and CDR2 are ENHRY and SYGVKD. V lost 9 bases, J lost 4 bases, and 9 bases lay in between. Here the CDR3 reads CAIHHIYGYTF. Here the CDR3 DNA reads TGTGCCATACACCATATCTATGGCTACACCTTC.

This clone was observed once. V gene TRBV18 combines with J gene TRBJ1-1; the D gene is possibly TRBD1 (5 bases). The CDR3 loop spans 13 amino acids. Per the germline V gene, CDR1 is KGHSH and CDR2 is LQKENI. Trimming pared 3 bases from V and 5 bases from J, leaving 10 bases between. CDR3 residues: CASSPSGQTEAFF. In DNA form, the CDR3 reads TGTGCCAGCTCACCGTCAGGGCAAACTGAAGCTTTCTTT.

The chain links TRBV6-1 to TRBJ2-7; 10 bases are shared with TRBD2. V dropped 7 bases and J dropped 3; count of bases not matched to a gene: 3. Germline V lookup: CDR1 MNHNS, CDR2 SASEGT. This CDR3 contains 13 residues. The CDR3 coding sequence is TGTGCCAGCAATGAGCGGGGGGGCTACGAGCAGTACTTC. It yields the protein CASNERGGYEQYF.

The chain employs TRBV7-9 and TRBJ1-1, with D perhaps TRBD1 (5 bases). The CDR3 has 12 amino acids. Germline assignment: CDR1 SEHNR and CDR2 FQNEAQ (reference sequence). Trimming removed 5 bases at V and 6 bases at J, with 10 bases between. DNA of the CDR3: TGTGCCAGCAGCGCCAGGGTCGCTGAAGCTTTCTTT. Protein sequence: CASSARVAEAFF.

The CDR3 spells CASSYVQSSYEQYF. The CDR3 DNA follows: TGTGCCAGCAGTTACGTACAGAGCTCCTACGAGCAGTACTTC. The J gene is TRBJ2-7, the V gene TRBV6-6; D remains unclear. Germline CDR1 MNHNY, CDR2 SVGAGI (reference sequence). The CDR3 totals 14 residues. The V end lost 2 bases, the J end lost 0 bases, and 8 bases lay between the germline ends.

The genes are TRBV5-8 and TRBJ1-5; the match to TRBD1 covers 9 bases. The CDR3 sequence is 16 residues long. Per the germline V gene, CDR1 is SGHTS and CDR2 is YDEGEE. V gave up 4 bases and J gave up 1 base; unmatched junction bases: 6. The CDR3 protein is CASSVNRGLSNQPQHF. As DNA, the CDR3 is TGTGCCAGCAGCGTAAACAGGGGGCTGAGCAATCAGCCCCAGCATTTT.

The rearrangement uses TRBV7-8 and TRBJ2-6; unclear D gene. V was clipped by 1 base and J by 0 bases, with 10 bases between them. The CDR3 sequence is 17 residues long. Germline V CDR1 and CDR2: SGHVS, FQNEAQ. The CDR3 bases are TGTGCCAGCAGCTTAGGGCAGACTTTCTCTGGGGCCAACGTCCTGACTTTC. Its translation: CASSLGQTFSGANVLTF.

This chain links TRBV7-9 with TRBJ2-3; no clear D. The CDR3 is 14 amino acids. With 4 bases removed from V and 2 bases from J, the gap between germline ends came to 10 bases. Germline lookup yields CDR1 SEHNR and CDR2 FQNEAQ (reference sequence). CDR3 loop: CASSSKALTDTQYF. DNA for the CDR3: TGTGCCAGCAGCTCAAAAGCCCTCACAGATACGCAGTATTTT.

The chain recombines TRBV19 with TRBJ1-1; no clear D. Germline values: CDR1 LNHDA, CDR2 SQIVND (reference sequence). CDR3 length equals 13 residues. The ends were cut back, 7 bases at V and 0 bases at J, with 9 bases in the middle. CDR3 region: CASKVVMNTEAFF. The CDR3 coding sequence is TGTGCCAGTAAGGTCGTAATGAACACTGAAGCTTTCTTT.

The V call is TRBV5-8, the J call TRBJ2-1; TRBD2 matches 10 bases. The V segment lost 3 bases and the J segment 9 bases; nucleotides outside the gene matches: 6. CDR3 length equals 14 residues. Germline CDR1 SGHTS, CDR2 YDEGEE. The CDR3 DNA is TGTGCCAGCAGCTCGGGACTAGCGTCAAGTGAGCAGTTCTTC. This translates into CASSSGLASSEQFF.

This chain links TRBV6-1 with TRBJ2-7, with 8 bases matching TRBD1. Germline-derived CDR1 and CDR2 are MNHNS and SASEGT. With 4 bases clipped from V and 0 bases from J, the junction kept 5 bases outside the gene matches. The CDR3 is 15 residues long. The chain's CDR3 is CASSARTGSSYEQYF. CDR3 coding DNA: TGTGCCAGCAGTGCCCGGACAGGGAGCTCCTACGAGCAGTACTTC.

The V gene is TRBV7-2, the J gene TRBJ1-4, with D unclear. The germline V gene has CDR1 SGHTA and CDR2 FQGNSA. The V end lost 5 bases, the J end lost 2 bases, and 12 bases lay between the germline ends. The CDR3 runs to 15 residues. CDR3 region: CASSVKAVTNEKLFF. The CDR3 DNA sequence: TGTGCCAGCAGCGTAAAAGCCGTGACTAATGAAAAACTGTTTTTT.

The sample holds one count of this clone. V is TRBV7-8 and J is TRBJ2-7; 10 bases are shared with TRBD2. The CDR3 spans 16 residues. J was trimmed by 2 bases and V by 4 bases; bases with no gene match: 8. Germline V CDR1 and CDR2: SGHVS, FQNEAQ. The CDR3 DNA sequence: TGTGCCAGCAGCTGGAATAGCGGGGGGTCCGCCTACGAGCAGTACTTC. Translated, it gives CASSWNSGGSAYEQYF. Full variable domain (missing parts from reference TRBV7-8 and TRBJ2-7): GAGVSQSPRYKVAKRGQDVALRCDPISGHVSLFWYQQALGQGPEFLTYFQNEAQLDKSGLPSDRFFAERPEGSVSTLKIQRTQQEDSAVYLCASSWNSGGSAYEQYFGPGTRLTVT.

V usage is TRBV11-3 and J usage is TRBJ2-1; perhaps D is TRBD1 or TRBD2 (6 bases each). Germline V gene sequence: CDR1 SGHNT, CDR2 YENEEA. Trimming removed 5 bases at V and 0 bases at J, with 11 bases between. The CDR3 runs to 15 residues. The CDR3 DNA reads TGTGCCAGCAGCCGGGGGCCCAGCTCCTACAATGAGCAGTTCTTC. It encodes CASSRGPSSYNEQFF.

The chain has TRBV9 and TRBJ2-1; D is undetermined. This CDR3 is built from 14 residues. Trimming left V 3 bases short and J 9 bases short, with 16 bases between. Germline V lookup: CDR1 SGDLS, CDR2 YYNGEE. CDR3: CASSGYDPVGEQFF. In nucleotides, the CDR3 is TGTGCCAGCAGCGGATACGATCCGGTAGGTGAGCAGTTCTTC.

V and J are TRBV5-4 and TRBJ2-7; perhaps TRBD2 as D (6 bases). The ends were cut back, 1 base at V and 3 bases at J, with 11 bases in the middle. From germline, CDR1 is SGHNT and CDR2 YYREEE (reference sequence). The CDR3 has 14 amino acids. The DNA for the CDR3 is TGTGCCAGCAGCTTGCGGACTACCGGCTACGAGCAGTACTTC. Protein sequence: CASSLRTTGYEQYF.

This clone came up once. The chain links TRBV14 to TRBJ1-6; D is unclear. In germline, CDR1 is SGHDN, CDR2 FVKESK. CDR3 length equals 13 residues. V lost 0 bases and J 10 bases, leaving 7 bases between the germline ends. CDR3 DNA: TGTGCCAGCAGCCAAGATCTTCGGTCACCCCTCCACTTT. This gives the protein CASSQDLRSPLHF.

This sequence joins TRBV13 and TRBJ2-3; D is ambiguous. The V end lost 5 bases, the J end lost 1 base, and 10 bases lay between the germline ends. This CDR3 is built from 14 residues. Germline lookup yields CDR1 PRHDT and CDR2 FYEKMQ (reference sequence). This CDR3 reads CASSVPTRTDTQYF. For the CDR3, the DNA is TGTGCCAGCAGCGTCCCGACTCGCACAGATACGCAGTATTTT.

The CDR3 spells CATAPGSPPTNEKLFF. The CDR3 nucleotides read TGTGCCACGGCCCCAGGTTCCCCCCCAACTAATGAAAAACTGTTTTTT. The chain links TRBV19 to TRBJ1-4; D remains unclear. Deletions cut 10 bases from V and 0 bases from J, with 18 bases between. The CDR3 has 16 residues. CDR1 is LNHDA, CDR2 SQIVND, per germline (reference sequence).

This sequence joins TRBV7-8 and TRBJ1-2; D is uncertain. CDR3 size: 15 residues. V was clipped by 0 bases and J by 8 bases, with 16 bases between them. Germline V gives CDR1 SGHVS, CDR2 FQNEAQ. CDR3 nucleotides: TGTGCCAGCAGCTTAGCCGCAGGCCCGGCCGCGGGCTACACCTTC. Protein: CASSLAAGPAAGYTF.

V and J are TRBV18 and TRBJ1-2; D ambiguous. Trimming removed 3 bases at V and 2 bases at J, with 10 bases between. Germline loops: CDR1 KGHSH, CDR2 LQKENI. There are 14 residues in the CDR3. The CDR3 DNA reads as TGTGCCAGCTCACCCCTACCCGGAAACTATGGCTACACCTTC. Its protein product is CASSPLPGNYGYTF.

The rearrangement uses TRBV4-2 and TRBJ2-2, with 10 bases identical to TRBD2. Germline V gives CDR1 LGHNA, CDR2 YNFKEQ. Losses at the gene ends were 4 bases for V and 4 bases for J; bases not matched to a gene: 6. This CDR3 contains 16 residues. CDR3 coding DNA: TGTGCCAGCAGCCCTCTAGCGGGGGAGAGCACCGGGGAGCTGTTTTTT. Translated, it gives CASSPLAGESTGELFF.

V gene TRBV18 combines with J gene TRBJ2-1; D not certain. CDR3 length: 14 residues. The ends were cut back, 8 bases at V and 5 bases at J, with 16 bases in the middle. From germline, CDR1 is KGHSH and CDR2 LQKENI. The CDR3 DNA reads TGTGCCAGCGCAGTAGACGAGCCGCACAATGAGCAGTTCTTC. Amino acid sequence: CASAVDEPHNEQFF.

The rearrangement links TRBV7-9 to TRBJ1-3; maybe TRBD1 (6 bases). Germline V lookup: CDR1 SEHNR, CDR2 FQNEAQ (reference sequence). The CDR3 runs 12 residues. As DNA, the CDR3 is TGTGCAGGGGAGGGGGACGGAAACACCATATATTTT. This gives the protein CAGEGDGNTIYF.

This clone has a single count. The gene calls are TRBV18 and TRBJ1-2; tentative D call: TRBD1 (6 bases). This CDR3 is 13 amino acids long. Per germline, CDR1 KGHSH and CDR2 LQKENI. Trimming removed 3 bases at V and 8 bases at J, with 13 bases between. The CDR3: CASSPPDSWGYTF. The CDR3, as DNA: TGTGCCAGCTCACCTCCGGACAGCTGGGGCTACACCTTC.

The CDR3 nucleotides are TGTGCCAGCAGTCTGTCACAGACCAACACTGAAGCTTTCTTT. It is translated as CASSLSQTNTEAFF. The rearrangement uses TRBV6-1 and TRBJ1-1; D is unresolved. Germline V gene data show CDR1 as MNHNS and CDR2 as SASEGT. This CDR3 is 14 amino acids long. Deletions cut 5 bases from V and 2 bases from J, with 12 bases between.

The rearrangement joins TRBV29-1 to TRBJ2-4; 14 bases agree with TRBD2. Germline V gene data show CDR1 as SQVTM and CDR2 as ANQGSEA. The CDR3 is 14 amino acids. V gave up 7 bases and J gave up 7 bases; unmatched junction bases: 6. CDR3 in amino acids: CSAQTSGGANIQYF. For the CDR3, the DNA is TGCAGCGCCCAGACTAGCGGGGGGGCGAACATTCAGTACTTC.

The chain links TRBV12-5 to TRBJ2-1, with TRBD2 matching over 7 bases. V lost 3 bases, J lost 12 bases, and 5 bases stayed unmatched. The CDR3 loop spans 12 amino acids. Looked up from germline, CDR1 is LGHNT and CDR2 is FRNRAP. The CDR3 DNA sequence: TGTGCTAGTGGTTTCCCTTGGGGGGGGCAGTTCTTC. Translated: CASGFPWGGQFF.